The 32 T cell receptor beta chains below come from one sample, sequenced in a study of identical twins. TCRdb passed the 5' RACE reads through MiXCR, listing each CDR3 protein once. The data show about 200,000 distinct CDR3 sequences, approximately 5.9% seen once. This sample also appeared in a second study, on T cells expressing NK-cell markers.

Sequenced input: CD8+ T cells sorted from blood. The receptors stem from a woman aged 18-35 years in good health.

This chain connects TRBV29-1 to TRBJ2-2, with D hard to call. The V and J ends lost 7 bases and 6 bases respectively, with 12 bases between them. This CDR3 has 12 residues. CDR1 and CDR2 (germline): SQVTM, ANQGSEA. For the CDR3, the DNA is TGCAGCGCCGTAAAGGGTTCCGGGGAGCTGTTTTTT. As protein: CSAVKGSGELFF.

The V gene is TRBV27, the J gene TRBJ2-1, with D unresolved. Trimming stripped 6 bases from V and 0 bases from J, with 12 bases between. Germline V gives CDR1 MNHEY, CDR2 SMNVEV (reference sequence). The CDR3 extends over 15 amino acids. CDR3 nucleotide sequence: TGTGCCAGCAGGGAAACAGCCTACTCCTACAATGAGCAGTTCTTC. This translates into CASRETAYSYNEQFF.

CDR3 in DNA: TGTGCCAGCAGAAGGGGACAGGGGGCTCATACGCAGTATTTT. It translates to CASRRGQGAHTQYF. The chain recombines TRBV14 with TRBJ2-3; 12 positions match TRBD1. The junction had 5 bases not matched to a gene; V was cut back by 6 bases and J by 7 bases. Germline assignment: CDR1 SGHDN and CDR2 FVKESK. The CDR3 has 14 amino acids.

This clonotype occurred many times. The gene calls are TRBV12-5 and TRBJ1-2; the D is unclear. Germline V gene data show CDR1 as LGHNT and CDR2 as FRNRAP. Trimming cost V 2 bases and J 2 bases, with 6 bases left between them. The CDR3 length is 13 residues. The CDR3 spells CASGLNPNYGYTF. DNA of the CDR3: TGTGCTAGTGGTTTGAATCCAAACTATGGCTACACCTTC.

There are many counts of this clonotype. The genes are TRBV12-3 or TRBV12-4 and TRBJ2-2; 7 bases match TRBD2. CDR3 length equals 15 residues. Losses at the gene ends were 7 bases for V and 5 bases for J; bases not matched to a gene: 10. The CDR3 loop reads CASTRPTSLTGELFF. The CDR3 DNA reads TGTGCCAGCACCCGTCCGACTAGCCTTACCGGGGAGCTGTTTTTT.

This clonotype has only a few counts. The chain combines TRBV12-3 or TRBV12-4 with TRBJ2-4, with 14 bases that match TRBD2. J gave up 0 bases and V 8 bases, and 9 bases lay outside the gene matches. The CDR3 has 18 amino acids. The CDR3 region has the DNA TGTGCCAGCCGGTCGACTAGCGGGAGGGCCATAGCCAAAAACATTCAGTACTTC. As protein: CASRSTSGRAIAKNIQYF.

This chain joins TRBV7-9 and TRBJ1-4; 9 bases map to TRBD1. The CDR3 consists of 17 residues. Germline V gene data show CDR1 as SEHNR and CDR2 as FQNEAQ (reference sequence). Trimming removed 4 bases from V and 0 bases from J; junction bases left unmatched: 6. The CDR3 is CASSSRDRATTNEKLFF. The DNA for the CDR3 is TGTGCCAGCAGCTCGAGGGACAGGGCAACAACTAATGAAAAACTGTTTTTT.

V and J are TRBV9 and TRBJ2-1; 8 nucleotides match TRBD2. The CDR3 covers 16 residues. V was clipped by 0 bases and J by 8 bases; unmatched bases: 10. Germline assignment: CDR1 SGDLS and CDR2 YYNGEE. The CDR3 sequence is CASSVATGGPGDEQFF. The CDR3 bases are TGTGCCAGCAGCGTAGCTACGGGGGGGCCTGGCGATGAGCAGTTCTTC.

The sample holds a few counts of this clonotype. The rearrangement links TRBV30 to TRBJ1-1; D gene ambiguous. The germline gives CDR1 GTSNPN, CDR2 SVGIG (reference sequence). V was cut by 0 bases and J by 2 bases, with 7 bases left in between. CDR3 size: 13 residues. CDR3 nucleotides: TGTGCCTGGAGTGTACAACGAAACACTGAAGCTTTCTTT. Encoded protein: CAWSVQRNTEAFF.

At least ten counts were recorded for this clonotype. The V and J genes are TRBV9 and TRBJ1-1; D is undetermined. Trimming removed 3 bases from V and 5 bases from J, with 11 bases in between. Per germline, CDR1 SGDLS and CDR2 YYNGEE. The CDR3 length is 13 residues. Here the CDR3 DNA reads TGTGCCAGCAGCGCTCCCCGGAGTACTGAAGCTTTCTTT. It codes for CASSAPRSTEAFF.

This clonotype was counted only a few times. The chain recombines TRBV9 with TRBJ2-3, with a tentative D call TRBD2 (6 bases). The CDR3 spans 15 residues. The germline gives CDR1 SGDLS, CDR2 YYNGEE. The germline V and J ends were trimmed by 3 bases and 3 bases, with 14 bases remaining between them. CDR3 amino acids: CASSATTTSTDTQYF. The CDR3 nucleotides read TGTGCCAGCAGCGCCACCACGACTAGTACAGATACGCAGTATTTT.

The genes are TRBV9 and TRBJ2-5; TRBD2 aligns across 9 bases. Looked up from germline, CDR1 is SGDLS and CDR2 is YYNGEE. Germline trimming cut 1 base from V and 5 bases from J; bases unmatched to any gene: 6. The CDR3 spans 15 residues. In DNA, the CDR3 is TGTGCCAGCAGCGTATATGGCGGGGGGGTGGAGACCCAGTACTTC. Translation gives CASSVYGGGVETQYF.

The V gene is TRBV12-3 or TRBV12-4, the J gene TRBJ2-5, with D hard to call. Trimming removed 3 bases at V and 5 bases at J, with 7 bases between. The CDR3 extends over 12 amino acids. Here the CDR3 reads CASSLWSETQYF. The CDR3 coding sequence is TGTGCCAGCAGTTTGTGGAGTGAGACCCAGTACTTC.

This clonotype has only a few counts. Being one base from a much bigger clone, this may be a read error. The rearrangement uses TRBV30 and TRBJ1-5; D gene ambiguous. The germline CDR1 and CDR2 sequences are GTSNPN and SVGIG (reference sequence). V lost 1 base and J lost 0, with 4 bases in between. This CDR3 has 13 amino acids. CDR3 coding DNA: TGTGCCTGGAGTGCGGGTAGCAATCAGCCCCAGCATTTT. Amino acids: CAWSAGSNQPQHF.

In its sample, this clonotype was seen a few times. The chain is built from TRBV6-1 and TRBJ2-2; the D is unclear. Looked up from germline, CDR1 is MNHNS and CDR2 is SASEGT. CDR3 length: 16 residues. V was pared by 7 bases and J by 3 bases, with 18 bases between. In nucleotides, the CDR3 is TGTGCCAGCACCCAGACGGCCCCTGTTTACACCGGGGAGCTGTTTTTT. It translates to CASTQTAPVYTGELFF.

The rearrangement joins TRBV11-2 to TRBJ2-2, with 15 bases matching TRBD2. Per the germline V gene, CDR1 is SGHAT and CDR2 is FQNNGV. This CDR3 region has 18 residues. Trimming removed 0 bases from V and 7 bases from J; junction bases left unmatched: 6. CDR3 bases: TGTGCCAGCAGCTTAGAGTGGACTAGCGGGAGGGCAGGCGGGGAGCTGTTTTTT. Amino acids: CASSLEWTSGRAGGELFF.

The chain recombines TRBV12-3 or TRBV12-4 with TRBJ2-7, with 8 positions matching TRBD2. Germline trimming cut 7 bases from V and 6 bases from J; bases unmatched to any gene: 2. The CDR3 spans 11 residues. The chain's CDR3 is CASTGGGEQYF. The CDR3 DNA reads TGTGCCAGCACCGGGGGGGGCGAGCAGTACTTC.

This clonotype was seen repeatedly, ten times or more. The chain is built from TRBV27 and TRBJ2-7; TRBD2 aligns across 15 bases. The V segment lost 4 bases and the J segment 3 bases; nucleotides outside the gene matches: 10. Germline lookup yields CDR1 MNHEY and CDR2 SMNVEV (reference sequence). CDR3 size: 18 residues. Written as DNA, the CDR3 is TGTGCCAGCAGTTGGGGACTAGCGGGAGGCCTACCCATCTACGAGCAGTACTTC. This gives the protein CASSWGLAGGLPIYEQYF.

CDR3 sequence: CASTTWGSRAGELFF. For the CDR3, the DNA is TGTGCCAGCACGACCTGGGGCTCTCGCGCCGGGGAGCTGTTTTTT. The rearrangement links TRBV11-2 to TRBJ2-2; D is perhaps TRBD1 (5 bases). V was trimmed by 7 bases and J by 6 bases, leaving 18 bases between them. Per germline, CDR1 SGHAT and CDR2 FQNNGV. The CDR3 has 15 amino acids.

The J gene is TRBJ1-1, the V gene TRBV4-1, with D perhaps TRBD1 (5 bases). The CDR3 spans 17 residues. V lost 0 bases, J lost 0 bases, and 14 bases lay in between. Germline CDR1 reads MGHRA; CDR2 reads YSYEKL. The CDR3, as DNA: TGCGCCAGCAGCCAAGATGTGGGAGGGGCACTGAACACTGAAGCTTTCTTT. It translates to CASSQDVGGALNTEAFF.

In its sample, this clonotype was seen a few times. The V gene is TRBV3-1, the J gene TRBJ2-3; TRBD1 agrees at 11 bases. Germline values: CDR1 LGHDT, CDR2 YNNKEL (reference sequence). The CDR3 consists of 16 residues. V was clipped by 1 base and J by 3 bases; unmatched bases: 3. The CDR3 DNA reads TGTGCCAGCAGCCAAGTGGGGACAGGGGGTACAGATACGCAGTATTTT. This sequence encodes CASSQVGTGGTDTQYF.

This clonotype occurred a few times. This chain uses TRBV7-9 with TRBJ2-5, with TRBD1 matching over 7 bases. V was pared by 5 bases and J by 5 bases, with 8 bases of the junction left unmatched. The CDR3 runs 14 residues. The germline V gene encodes CDR1 SEHNR and CDR2 FQNEAQ (reference sequence). CDR3 loop: CASSQATGRETQYF. In nucleotides, the CDR3 is TGTGCCAGCAGCCAAGCGACAGGGCGCGAGACCCAGTACTTC.

The chain links TRBV7-6 to TRBJ2-7; a possible D gene is TRBD1 (6 bases). Per germline, CDR1 SGHVS and CDR2 FNYEAQ. V was pared by 5 bases and J by 6 bases, with 17 bases between. The CDR3 consists of 14 residues. The CDR3 spells CASSKEAGAREQYF. The CDR3 coding sequence is TGTGCCAGCAGCAAGGAGGCAGGGGCGCGCGAGCAGTACTTC.

The V and J genes are TRBV4-1 and TRBJ2-1, with 16 bases aligning to TRBD2. This CDR3 comprises 21 residues. With V trimmed by 4 bases and J by 5 bases, 17 bases remained unmatched. CDR1 MGHRA and CDR2 YSYEKL come from the germline V gene. For the CDR3, the DNA is TGCGCCAGCAGCCCGGTCCCGGGGACTAGCGGGAGGGGGCCCTTCCACAATGAGCAGTTCTTC. Translating gives CASSPVPGTSGRGPFHNEQFF.

As to this clonotype: A clone one base away is much larger, so this may be a read error. J is TRBJ2-7 and V is TRBV13; D is uncertain. The V gene's germline CDR1 is PRHDT and CDR2 FYEKMQ (reference sequence). CDR3 length: 14 amino acids. The CDR3 sequence is CASSFGRTGYEQNF. The CDR3 DNA follows: TGTGCCAGCAGCTTTGGTCGAACGGGCTACGAGCAGAACTTC.

This clonotype is judged medium-sized. CDR3 sequence (DNA): TGTGCCAGCAGTTACGGGATGGAACAAGAGACCCAGTACTTC. Its translation is CASSYGMEQETQYF. The chain uses TRBV6-2 or TRBV6-3 and TRBJ2-5; D is undetermined. The V gene's germline CDR1 is MNHEY and CDR2 SVGEGT. The CDR3 is 14 residues long. With 2 bases removed from V and 2 bases from J, the gap between germline ends came to 9 bases.

This clonotype was observed a few times. The chain employs TRBV6-1 and TRBJ2-2, with 10 nucleotides matching TRBD2. V shed 6 bases and J 5 bases; nucleotides not matched to a gene: 9. Per germline, CDR1 MNHNS and CDR2 SASEGT. The CDR3 spans 16 residues. The CDR3 region is CASRDGTSAWTGELFF. The CDR3 DNA reads as TGTGCCAGCAGGGACGGGACTAGCGCTTGGACCGGGGAGCTGTTTTTT.

The genes are TRBV4-1 and TRBJ2-1; 11 nucleotides align to TRBD2. Trimming cost V 3 bases and J 3 bases; bases outside gene matches: 1. This CDR3 is 15 amino acids long. Per the germline V gene, CDR1 is MGHRA and CDR2 is YSYEKL. The CDR3 spells CASSHTSGGYNEQFF. The CDR3 DNA sequence: TGCGCCAGCAGCCACACTAGCGGGGGCTACAATGAGCAGTTCTTC.

In its sample, this clonotype was seen a few times. The chain uses TRBV27 and TRBJ1-2; no clear D. This CDR3 spans 12 amino acids. Germline values: CDR1 MNHEY, CDR2 SMNVEV (reference sequence). V lost 5 bases and J 4 bases, leaving 8 bases between the germline ends. CDR3 residues: CASSGDFYGYTF. The DNA for the CDR3 is TGTGCCAGCAGTGGAGATTTCTATGGCTACACCTTC.

The rearrangement links TRBV2 to TRBJ2-6; D is uncertain. Germline V gene data show CDR1 as SNHLY and CDR2 as FYNNEI. The CDR3 has 15 residues. Trimming removed 7 bases at V and 0 bases at J, with 10 bases between. The CDR3, as DNA: TGTGCCAGCAAACATCACATCTCTGGGGCCAACGTCCTGACTTTC. This sequence encodes CASKHHISGANVLTF. The full variable domain, completed using reference TRBV2 and TRBJ2-6, is EPEVTQTPSHQVTQMGQEVILRCVPISNHLYFYWYRQILGQKVEFLVSFYNNEISEKSEIFDDQFSVERPDGSNFTLKIRSTKLEDSAMYFCASKHHISGANVLTFGAGSRLTVL.

Concerning this clonotype itself: An end of the junction differs from the germline gene, which may be a read error. The genes are TRBV6-1 and TRBJ1-2, with 9 bases lining up with TRBD1. This CDR3 contains 15 residues. Germline V gives CDR1 MNHNS, CDR2 SASEGT. The CDR3 nucleotides are TGTGCCAGCAATGAACGGGACAGGGAATTGGATGGCTACACCTTC. It translates to CASNERDRELDGYTF.

This clonotype came up a few times. This rearrangement joins TRBV29-1 to TRBJ2-7; 7 nucleotides line up with TRBD1. J lost 7 bases, V lost 4 bases, and 13 bases had no gene match. This CDR3 has 14 amino acids. Per the germline V gene, CDR1 is SQVTM and CDR2 is ANQGSEA. The DNA for the CDR3 is TGCAGCGTTGTTGGCCGGGACAGATTGAAGGAGCAGTACTTC. Translating it yields CSVVGRDRLKEQYF.